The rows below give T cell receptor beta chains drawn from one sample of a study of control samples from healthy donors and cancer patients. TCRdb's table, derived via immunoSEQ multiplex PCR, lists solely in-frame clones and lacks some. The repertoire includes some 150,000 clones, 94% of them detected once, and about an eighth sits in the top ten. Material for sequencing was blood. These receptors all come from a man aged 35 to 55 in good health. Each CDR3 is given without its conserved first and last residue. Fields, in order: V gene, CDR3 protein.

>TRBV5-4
ASSSSGTRNEQF
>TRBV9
ASSVGGTSSYNSPLH
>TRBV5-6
ASSLGLGVGQPQH
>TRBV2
ASRFAGPGNTIY
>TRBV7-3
ASSLGGGLTGELF
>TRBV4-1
ASSQDWPHPLHEQY
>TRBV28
ASIPLIAGGIYEQF
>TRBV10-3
AIGPGQNYEQY
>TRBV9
ASSVAVSGNTIY
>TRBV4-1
ASSRVAEKLF
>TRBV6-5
ASSYGPGQWEYGYT
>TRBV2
ASSATSGRSYEQY
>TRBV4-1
ASSPRAGSFEQY
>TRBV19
ASSPSSGANVLT
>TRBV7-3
ASSLTQGYEQY
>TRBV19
ASSIESGRQRFGANVLT
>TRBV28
ASSLLSDNSGRNEQF
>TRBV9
ASSVGTGTGYEQY